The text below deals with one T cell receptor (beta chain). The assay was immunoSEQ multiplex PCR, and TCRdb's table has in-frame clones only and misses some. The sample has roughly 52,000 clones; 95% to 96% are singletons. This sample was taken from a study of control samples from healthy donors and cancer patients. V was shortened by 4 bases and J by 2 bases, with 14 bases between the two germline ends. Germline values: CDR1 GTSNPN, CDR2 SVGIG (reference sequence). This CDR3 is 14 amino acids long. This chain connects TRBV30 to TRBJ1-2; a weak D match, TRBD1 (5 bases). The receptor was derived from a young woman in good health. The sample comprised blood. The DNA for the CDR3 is TGTGCCTGGACTCGGGACCACAACAACTATGGCTACACCTTC. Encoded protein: CAWTRDHNNYGYTF. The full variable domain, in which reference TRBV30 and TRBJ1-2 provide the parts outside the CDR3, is SQTIHQWPATLVQPVGSPLSLECTVEGTSNPNLYWYRQAAGRGLQLLFYSVGIGQISSEVPQNLSASRPQDRQFILSSKKLLLSDSGFYLCAWTRDHNNYGYTFGSGTRLTVV.